A selection of T cell receptor beta chains follows, all from one sample in a study of regulatory T cells in long-lasting Graves disease. TCRdb re-called the multiplex PCR reads through MiXCR, storing one row per CDR3 protein. Of about 240,000 distinct CDR3 sequences listed, 20% to 25% are singletons. This material consisted of peripheral blood mononuclear cells (PBMCs), taken at new diagnosis, from a patient treated with antithyroid drugs. The receptor set was obtained from a female donor with Graves disease. CDR3s include the opening cysteine and the closing phenylalanine or tryptophan. D genes are given only for firm matches. A row's size may be missing; if present it is once, few, many or a size class.

>-|TRBV7-6|TRBJ1-6|-
CASSRGPSPPLHF
TGTGCCAGCAGCCGAGGACCGTCCCCACCCCTCCACTTT
>many|TRBV10-2|TRBJ1-1|-
CATQSRDTEAFF
TGCGCCACGCAATCACGGGACACTGAAGCTTTCTTT
>many|TRBV7-2|TRBJ2-1|-
CASSLGRELFPFPFF
TGTGCCAGCAGCTTGGGCAGGGAATTGTTCCCGTTCCCGTTCTTC
>many|TRBV7-2|TRBJ2-5|TRBD1
CASSRQGRMGQETQYF
TGTGCCAGCAGCCGACAGGGTCGGATGGGCCAAGAGACCCAGTACTTC
>many|TRBV15|TRBJ2-2|TRBD1
CATRAPGQGVTGELFF
TGTGCCACCAGGGCCCCGGGACAGGGTGTCACCGGGGAGCTGTTTTTT
>many|TRBV18|TRBJ2-1|-
CASSPGINEQFF
TGTGCCAGCTCACCGGGCATTAATGAGCAGTTCTTC
>many|TRBV5-5|TRBJ2-7|-
CASSLTPRDGEWEQYF
TGTGCCAGCAGCTTGACCCCCAGGGACGGGGAGTGGGAGCAGTACTTC
>many|TRBV11-2|TRBJ2-1|TRBD1
CASSLTGGGDEQFF
TGTGCCAGCAGCTTAACAGGGGGCGGAGATGAGCAGTTCTTC
>many|TRBV7-9|TRBJ1-4|-
CASSLAMGHRREKLFF
TGTGCCAGCAGCTTAGCGATGGGACACAGGCGCGAAAAACTGTTTTTT
>once|TRBV6-2/TRBV6-3|TRBJ2-7|-
CASSYGGTVGEQYF
TGTGCCAGCAGTTACGGGGGAACAGTGGGCGAGCAGTACTTC
>-|TRBV6-1|TRBJ2-5|-
CATINSYQETQCF
TGTGCCACCATCAACTCGTACCAAGAGACCCAGTGCTTC
>many|TRBV25-1|TRBJ2-3|TRBD2
CASSELGMSPLAGDTQYF
TGTGCCAGCAGTGAACTGGGGATGTCGCCCCTAGCGGGGGATACGCAGTATTTT
>many|TRBV9|TRBJ2-3|TRBD1
CASSVGQGGDTQYF
TGTGCCAGCAGCGTAGGACAGGGGGGAGATACGCAGTATTTT
>many|TRBV7-3|TRBJ2-1|-
CASSLQASYNEQFF
TGTGCCAGCAGCCTCCAGGCTTCCTACAATGAGCAGTTCTTC
>few|TRBV7-3|TRBJ1-5|-
CASSLNAYQPQHF
TGTGCCAGCAGCTTAAATGCCTATCAGCCCCAGCATTTT
>-|TRBV19|TRBJ2-1|TRBD1
CASSRTGTGVGNEQFF
TGTGCCAGTAGTAGAACCGGGACAGGGGTAGGCAATGAGCAGTTCTTC
>many|TRBV20-1|TRBJ2-3|-
CSARVATHLETDTQYF
TGCAGTGCTAGAGTGGCGACCCATCTAGAGACAGATACGCAGTATTTT
>few|TRBV7-9|TRBJ1-5|TRBD1
CASSLGTDSNQPQHF
TGTGCCAGCAGCCTTGGGACAGATAGCAATCAGCCCCAGCATTTT
>many|TRBV20-1|TRBJ1-1|-
CSAPDQNTEAFF
TGCAGTGCTCCCGACCAGAACACTGAAGCTTTCTTT
>-|TRBV5-1|TRBJ1-1|TRBD1
CASSLGQGASEAFF
TGCGCCAGCAGCTTGGGACAGGGGGCCTCTGAAGCTTTCTTT
>many|TRBV7-9|TRBJ1-2|TRBD1
CASTPGQSNYGYTF
TGTGCCAGCACCCCGGGACAGTCTAACTATGGCTACACCTTC
>few|TRBV6-1|TRBJ1-3|-
CASSRDIHSGNTIYF
TGTGCCAGCAGCCGGGACATTCACTCTGGAAACACCATATATTTT
>many|TRBV28|TRBJ1-2|-
CASSSTPRGDGYTF
TGTGCCAGCAGTTCAACTCCGAGAGGCGATGGCTACACCTTC
>few|TRBV7-6|TRBJ2-7|-
CASSLAITYEQYF
TGTGCCAGCAGCTTAGCGATCACCTACGAGCAGTACTTC
>many|TRBV20-1|TRBJ2-7|TRBD1
CSAKRDRGHEQYF
TGCAGTGCCAAGAGGGACAGGGGGCACGAGCAGTACTTC
>many|TRBV19|TRBJ2-5|TRBD2
CASPPRASGNTQETQYF
TGTGCCAGTCCCCCCCGGGCTAGCGGGAACACCCAAGAGACCCAGTACTTC
>many|TRBV28|TRBJ1-6|-
CASSRYTSARGPAFRSPLHF
TGTGCCAGCAGTCGGTATACGAGCGCGCGGGGTCCAGCCTTCAGGTCACCCCTCCACTTT